This entry lists 19 T cell receptor beta chains sequenced from one sample in a study of blood T cell repertoires in COVID-19 (dated by TCRdb to 2020 to 2022). Library preparation employed the immunoSEQ multiplex PCR assay. TCRdb provides this immuneACCESS table in a form limited to in-frame rearrangements. Some clones are lacking; in checked studies, under half of them reflect an unresolved V gene, and why the rest are absent is not known. The sample yields about 300,000 clones; about 89% were counted once. The ten top clones hold approximately 6.5% of the sample. The sequenced material came from peripheral blood. These receptor sequences come from a man between 18 and 35 years old who had recovered from COVID-19.

J is TRBJ1-2 and V is TRBV5-1; a possible D gene is TRBD1 (5 bases). Germline assignment: CDR1 SGHRS and CDR2 YFSETQ. This CDR3 is 15 amino acids long. V was cut by 0 bases and J by 8 bases, with 17 bases left in between. The CDR3 is CASSLDGRALNGYTF. For the CDR3, the DNA is TGCGCCAGCAGCTTGGATGGCAGGGCGTTGAACGGCTACACCTTC.

The rearrangement uses TRBV19 and TRBJ1-2, with unresolved D. This CDR3 has 13 residues. Trimming took off 8 bases at V and 1 base at J, with 11 bases between the two ends. Germline V CDR1 and CDR2: LNHDA, SQIVND (reference sequence). CDR3 DNA: TGTGCCAGTGGTGAACAAATTAACTATGGCTACACCTTC. It specifies CASGEQINYGYTF.

The rearrangement links TRBV19 to TRBJ1-2, with 9 bases aligning to TRBD1. The CDR3 is 16 residues long. V trimming: 6 bases; J trimming: 2 bases; junction bases outside the gene matches: 10. Germline V CDR1 and CDR2: LNHDA, SQIVND (reference sequence). The CDR3 region is CASRPVPGQGNYGYTF. CDR3 in DNA: TGTGCCAGTAGACCTGTCCCCGGACAGGGGAACTATGGCTACACCTTC.

The CDR3 loop is CASSSNSINTEAFF. CDR3 in DNA: TGTGCCAGCAGTTCCAACTCCATAAACACTGAAGCTTTCTTT. This chain connects TRBV28 to TRBJ1-1; D gene uncertain. CDR1 and CDR2 from the germline V gene are MDHEN and SYDVKM. This CDR3 spans 14 amino acids. Deletions cut 4 bases from V and 2 bases from J, with 11 bases between.

The V gene is TRBV5-1, the J gene TRBJ2-5, with 11 bases fitting TRBD2. Trimming took 3 bases from V and 1 from J; bases not matched to a gene: 5. Germline CDR1 SGHRS, CDR2 YFSETQ. This CDR3 spans 16 amino acids. The CDR3 reads CASSYATSGVQETQYF. The DNA for the CDR3 is TGCGCCAGCAGCTACGCGACTAGCGGGGTCCAAGAGACCCAGTACTTC.

The genes are TRBV5-1 and TRBJ2-3, with D maybe TRBD2 (6 bases). The CDR3 length is 13 residues. Germline CDR1 reads SGHRS; CDR2 reads YFSETQ. Deletions cut 6 bases from V and 1 base from J, with 9 bases between. The CDR3 DNA reads as TGCGCCAGCACCCGGGAGCGCACAGATACGCAGTATTTT. It specifies CASTRERTDTQYF.

As DNA, the CDR3 is TGTGCCAGCTCACCCGGGGGGGTCAGGGGACTATTCCAAGAGACCCAGTACTTC. Its translation: CASSPGGVRGLFQETQYF. The chain couples TRBV18 to TRBJ2-5; 8 bases line up with TRBD2. Germline V gene lookup returns CDR1 KGHSH and CDR2 LQKENI. V was pared by 3 bases and J by 1 base, with 13 bases of the junction left unmatched. The CDR3 extends over 18 amino acids.

The genes are TRBV6-5 and TRBJ2-1; 7 bases line up with TRBD2. The V gene's germline CDR1 is MNHEY and CDR2 SVGAGI. This CDR3 region has 14 residues. V gave up 8 bases and J gave up 4 bases; unmatched junction bases: 8. In nucleotides, the CDR3 is TGTGCCAGCGTGCGGGAGATCGGGTACAATGAGCAGTTCTTC. Translated, it gives CASVREIGYNEQFF.

The rearrangement links TRBV6-5 to TRBJ1-1, with 7 bases matching TRBD1. The CDR3 runs to 14 residues. The junction had 10 bases not matched to a gene; V was cut back by 5 bases and J by 7 bases. Germline loops: CDR1 MNHEY, CDR2 SVGAGI. DNA for the CDR3: TGTGCCAGCAGTCGGCTACAGGGGAGTGGTGAAGCTTTCTTT. Protein sequence: CASSRLQGSGEAFF.

This clone was recorded only once. The rearrangement joins TRBV30 to TRBJ2-7, with a tentative D call TRBD1 (6 bases). Germline V gene data show CDR1 as GTSNPN and CDR2 as SVGIG (reference sequence). This CDR3 region has 13 residues. Trimming pared 4 bases from V and 2 bases from J, leaving 12 bases between. The CDR3 loop reads CAWTRTETYEQYF. CDR3 sequence (DNA): TGTGCCTGGACCCGGACAGAGACCTACGAGCAGTACTTC.

The chain couples TRBV29-1 to TRBJ2-7; TRBD1 aligns across 8 bases. The CDR3 is 14 residues long. From germline, CDR1 is SQVTM and CDR2 ANQGSEA. The junction had 10 bases not matched to a gene; V was cut back by 7 bases and J by 2 bases. The CDR3, as DNA: TGCAGCGCTCGAGACAGGGGCTCCACCTACGAGCAGTACTTC. Translated, it gives CSARDRGSTYEQYF.

This chain uses TRBV10-3 with TRBJ2-4; no definite D call. Germline lookup yields CDR1 ENHRY and CDR2 SYGVKD. Trimming shortened V by 10 bases and J by 0 bases, and 19 bases separated the two germline ends. This CDR3 has 16 amino acids. The CDR3 is CATSGLLAVAKNIQYF. DNA for the CDR3: TGTGCCACCTCAGGCCTCCTCGCCGTAGCCAAAAACATTCAGTACTTC.

The DNA of the CDR3 is TGCGCCAGCAGCCGAAGCGGGAGCTCCTACAATGAGCAGTTCTTC. Amino acids: CASSRSGSSYNEQFF. This rearrangement joins TRBV4-1 to TRBJ2-1; 8 nucleotides agree with TRBD2. Trimming took 4 bases from V and 0 from J; bases not matched to a gene: 2. Germline V lookup: CDR1 MGHRA, CDR2 YSYEKL. The CDR3 loop spans 15 amino acids.

This chain links TRBV27 with TRBJ2-5, with 16 bases matching TRBD2. V trimming: 3 bases; J trimming: 1 base; junction bases outside the gene matches: 14. CDR3 size: 21 residues. Germline-derived CDR1 and CDR2 are MNHEY and SMNVEV (reference sequence). The CDR3 here is CASSFLPGTSGGASSQETQYF. The CDR3 DNA follows: TGTGCCAGCAGTTTCCTTCCGGGGACTAGCGGGGGGGCCAGCTCCCAAGAGACCCAGTACTTC.

CDR3 residues: CASSDRTANYGYTF. The DNA for the CDR3 is TGTGCCAGCAGTGATAGGACAGCCAACTATGGCTACACCTTC. The chain carries TRBV2 and TRBJ1-2; D is perhaps TRBD1 (6 bases). CDR1 is SNHLY, CDR2 FYNNEI, per germline. This CDR3 has 14 residues. V lost 3 bases and J 2 bases, leaving 10 bases between the germline ends.

V and J are TRBV6-1 and TRBJ2-1, with TRBD2 identical over 12 bases. Germline trimming cut 1 base from V and 4 bases from J; bases unmatched to any gene: 8. This CDR3 comprises 18 residues. From germline, CDR1 is MNHNS and CDR2 SASEGT. The CDR3 coding sequence is TGTGCCAGCAGTGAAGAGGCTAGCGGGAGGGGGCCATACAATGAGCAGTTCTTC. It encodes CASSEEASGRGPYNEQFF.

J is TRBJ1-1 and V is TRBV10-3; D not resolved. The V gene lost 5 bases and the J gene lost 2 bases, with 3 bases spanning the gap. There are 11 residues in the CDR3. Germline CDR1 and CDR2: ENHRY and SYGVKD. In nucleotides, the CDR3 is TGTGCCATCAGTTCTAACACTGAAGCTTTCTTT. Protein product: CAISSNTEAFF.

The V gene is TRBV10-3, the J gene TRBJ1-2; tentatively, D is TRBD1 (5 bases). This CDR3 has 15 amino acids. With 3 bases removed from V and 4 bases from J, the gap between germline ends came to 15 bases. CDR1 is ENHRY, CDR2 SYGVKD, per germline. The DNA for the CDR3 is TGTGCCATCAGTGAAGGGGCAGGGCTCCTCTATGGCTACACCTTC. Its protein is CAISEGAGLLYGYTF.

The V call is TRBV6-1, the J call TRBJ2-7, with a tentative D call TRBD2 (6 bases). Germline V gene lookup returns CDR1 MNHNS and CDR2 SASEGT. Trimming cost V 0 bases and J 6 bases, with 9 bases left between them. CDR3 length: 13 residues. CDR3 sequence (DNA): TGTGCCAGCAGTGAAGCGTGGAGGGTCGAGCAGTACTTC. Translating it yields CASSEAWRVEQYF.